These 30 T cell receptor beta chains were all obtained from the same sample, sequenced in a study of T-cell reconstitution after alpha-beta-depleted transplantation in children. Molecular barcoding with unique molecular identifiers was used for the TCRbeta library. TCRdb re-derived calls from the PCR reads in MiXCR, one entry per CDR3 protein. The table shows approximately 630,000 distinct CDR3 sequences, with about an eighth occurring only once. The source material was PBMCs, sampled before TCRalphabeta/CD19-depleted stem cell transplant. These receptors came from a girl aged 2 to 9 with congenital amegakaryocytic thrombocytopenia, due to receive a stem cell transplant.

This clonotype was seen more than once but under ten times. The chain combines TRBV30 with TRBJ2-7; D perhaps matches TRBD1 (5 bases). V was trimmed by 3 bases and J by 1 base, leaving 10 bases between them. This CDR3 region has 13 residues. Germline assignment: CDR1 GTSNPN and CDR2 SVGIG (reference sequence). CDR3 region: CAWSIDRSYEQYF. Written as DNA, the CDR3 is TGTGCCTGGAGCATAGACAGATCCTACGAGCAGTACTTC.

The chain combines TRBV12-3 or TRBV12-4 with TRBJ2-7; D ambiguous. The CDR3 is made up of 12 amino acids. V shed 2 bases and J shed 6 bases, with 8 bases lying between them. DNA for the CDR3: TGTGCCAGCAGTTTACTAGGACCCGAGCAGTACTTC. Translation gives CASSLLGPEQYF.

The V gene is TRBV7-2, the J gene TRBJ1-1, with D unclear. The V gene lost 3 bases and the J gene lost 11 bases, with 13 bases spanning the gap. The CDR3 runs to 12 residues. CDR1 is SGHTA and CDR2 is FQGNSA in the germline V gene. CDR3 in DNA: TGTGCCAGCAGCTTTACGGGGAGAGGCGCTTTCTTT. Translation: CASSFTGRGAFF. Variable domain in full (rest from reference TRBV7-2 and TRBJ1-1): GAGVSQSPSNKVTEKGKDVELRCDPISGHTALYWYRQSLGQGLEFLIYFQGNSAPDKSGLPSDRFSAERTGGSVSTLTIQRTQQEDSAVYLCASSFTGRGAFFGQGTRLTVV.

This clonotype was seen ten or more times. The chain uses TRBV4-1 and TRBJ2-7; tentatively, D is TRBD2 (5 bases). The CDR3 is made up of 16 amino acids. Germline V gene lookup returns CDR1 MGHRA and CDR2 YSYEKL. V was clipped by 0 bases and J by 0 bases, with 12 bases between them. CDR3 in DNA: TGCGCCAGCAGCCAAGATCGGGGAAAGTACTCCTACGAGCAGTACTTC. Its protein product is CASSQDRGKYSYEQYF.

This clonotype was seen ten or more times. The chain employs TRBV15 and TRBJ1-5; D remains unclear. CDR1 is LNHNV and CDR2 is YYDKDF in the germline V gene (reference sequence). The CDR3 extends over 14 amino acids. The ends were cut back, 5 bases at V and 2 bases at J, with 10 bases in the middle. The CDR3 nucleotides are TGTGCCACCAGCGCCTTTCGTGGCAATCAGCCCCAGCATTTT. Residues: CATSAFRGNQPQHF. The full variable domain, with the rest looked up from reference TRBV15 and TRBJ1-5, is DAMVIQNPRYQVTQFGKPVTLSCSQTLNHNVMYWYQQKSSQAPKLLFHYYDKDFNNEADTPDNFQSRRPNTSFCFLDIRSPGLGDTAMYLCATSAFRGNQPQHFGDGTRLSIL.

DNA for the CDR3: TGTGCCAGCAGCTTGAGTGAGGGCATCACCTCCTACGAGCAGTACTTC. Amino acids: CASSLSEGITSYEQYF. The chain has TRBV5-6 and TRBJ2-7, with a possible D match to TRBD2 (5 bases). The germline V gene encodes CDR1 SGHDT and CDR2 YYEEEE. Trimming cost V 1 base and J 0 bases, with 14 bases left between them. The CDR3 is 16 amino acids.

This clonotype was observed many times. J is TRBJ2-3 and V is TRBV29-1, with D possibly being TRBD1 or TRBD2 (6 bases each). The V end lost 7 bases, the J end lost 8 bases, and 28 bases lay between the germline ends. From germline, CDR1 is SQVTM and CDR2 ANQGSEA. This CDR3 spans 16 amino acids. CDR3 nucleotides: TGCAGCGCCGACCCGGGGGCGAGAACCGCGGCAGGTACGCAGTATTTT. The encoded protein is CSADPGARTAAGTQYF.

This clonotype occurred a few times. This rearrangement joins TRBV20-1 to TRBJ2-1, with D perhaps matching TRBD1 (5 bases). The germline CDR1 and CDR2 sequences are DFQATT and SNEGSKA (reference sequence). This CDR3 spans 14 amino acids. Trimming pared 6 bases from V and 2 bases from J, leaving 14 bases between. The DNA for the CDR3 is TGCAGTGCACAGGTCAGGGTCCCCTACAATGAGCAGTTCTTC. Its translation: CSAQVRVPYNEQFF.

This clonotype showed up just a few times. This sequence joins TRBV27 and TRBJ2-5; perhaps TRBD1 as D (6 bases). Deletions cut 5 bases from V and 3 bases from J, with 13 bases between. Germline loops: CDR1 MNHEY, CDR2 SMNVEV (reference sequence). CDR3 length: 14 residues. The CDR3 loop reads CASSIRTAEETQYF. CDR3 DNA: TGTGCCAGCAGTATCCGGACAGCCGAAGAGACCCAGTACTTC.

This clonotype occurred many times. This chain joins TRBV20-1 and TRBJ2-4; TRBD2 aligns across 9 bases. CDR3 length: 15 amino acids. Germline lookup yields CDR1 DFQATT and CDR2 SNEGSKA (reference sequence). V shed 6 bases, J shed 3 bases, and the junction held 9 bases outside the gene matches. The CDR3 loop is CSATRSSGNKNIQYF. The DNA for the CDR3 is TGCAGTGCGACCAGGTCTAGCGGGAACAAAAACATTCAGTACTTC.

The rearrangement joins TRBV2 to TRBJ2-2; possible D gene TRBD1, 5 bases. Trimming removed 8 bases from V and 6 bases from J, with 19 bases in between. Germline V gene lookup returns CDR1 SNHLY and CDR2 FYNNEI. The CDR3 covers 15 residues. For the CDR3, the DNA is TGTGCCAGCCGCCTTGCCAGGGTTTCTTCCGGGGAGCTGTTTTTT. Its translation: CASRLARVSSGELFF.

This chain connects TRBV7-9 to TRBJ2-1; 9 bases match TRBD1. Trimming cost V 7 bases and J 4 bases; bases outside gene matches: 8. The CDR3 is 15 residues long. Germline V gives CDR1 SEHNR, CDR2 FQNEAQ (reference sequence). The CDR3 protein is CASKPPGQGYNEQFF. In DNA form, the CDR3 reads TGTGCCAGCAAGCCTCCGGGACAGGGTTACAATGAGCAGTTCTTC.

This clonotype was observed many times. V and J are TRBV6-5 and TRBJ2-1; D not certain. Germline V CDR1 and CDR2: MNHEY, SVGAGI. This CDR3 is 13 amino acids long. The germline V and J ends were trimmed by 0 bases and 8 bases, with 8 bases remaining between them. For the CDR3, the DNA is TGTGCCAGCAGTTACTCGAGTAGGGATGAGCAGTTCTTC. It encodes CASSYSSRDEQFF.

This clonotype has ten or more counts. J is TRBJ2-7 and V is TRBV29-1; a weak D match, TRBD1 (8 bases). The CDR3 totals 12 residues. The V gene's germline CDR1 is SQVTM and CDR2 ANQGSEA. Between the trimmed V and J ends, which lost 8 bases and 7 bases, there was a span of 18 bases. In nucleotides, the CDR3 is TGCAGCCTCCTGACAGGGGACTATGAGCAGTACTTC. Encoded protein: CSLLTGDYEQYF.

This clonotype was counted many times. Germline and junction disagree at one end, which may indicate a read error. This sequence joins TRBV7-9 and TRBJ1-2; D gene uncertain. CDR3 size: 14 residues. Germline V CDR1 and CDR2: SEHNR, FQNEAQ (reference sequence). CDR3 in DNA: TGTGCCAGCAACTTACTTAACAGCAACTATGGCTACACCTTC. It yields the protein CASNLLNSNYGYTF. Full variable domain (missing parts from reference TRBV7-9 and TRBJ1-2): DTGVSQNPRHKITKRGQNVTFRCDPISEHNRLYWYRQTLGQGPEFLTYFQNEAQLEKSRLLSDRFSAERPKGSFSTLEIQRTEQGDSAMYLCASNLLNSNYGYTFGSGTRLTVV.

In regard to this clonotype: Since a much larger clone is just one base distant, this may be a read error. The chain combines TRBV6-5 with TRBJ2-5; 10 positions agree with TRBD1. Germline CDR1 MNHEY, CDR2 SVGAGI. The CDR3 has 15 amino acids. The junction had 7 bases not matched to a gene; V was cut back by 4 bases and J by 5 bases. CDR3 DNA sequence: TGTGCCAGCAGTTTAGGGACAGGGGACAATGAGACCCAGTACTTC. Encoded protein: CASSLGTGDNETQYF.

The V call is TRBV7-9, the J call TRBJ2-3, with D perhaps matching TRBD1 (6 bases). The CDR3 has 12 amino acids. Germline CDR1 is SEHNR and CDR2 is FQNEAQ (reference sequence). The V end was cut by 5 bases, the J end by 8 bases, with 11 bases between. The CDR3: CASSTGRTTQYF. CDR3 nucleotide sequence: TGTGCCAGCAGCACAGGGCGTACTACGCAGTATTTT.

This clonotype was seen many times. The V call is TRBV12-3 or TRBV12-4, the J call TRBJ1-5; D gene ambiguous. V dropped 3 bases and J dropped 7 bases, with 7 bases sitting between them. There are 12 residues in the CDR3. The CDR3 sequence is CASSFWEQPQHF. The CDR3 nucleotides are TGTGCCAGCAGTTTTTGGGAACAGCCCCAGCATTTT.

This clonotype was detected many times. J is TRBJ1-5 and V is TRBV12-3 or TRBV12-4, with D possibly being TRBD1 (5 bases). The CDR3 is 14 residues long. V was clipped by 6 bases and J by 3 bases, with 12 bases between them. CDR3: CASSKTDTNQPQHF. The CDR3 DNA reads TGTGCCAGCAGCAAGACAGACACCAATCAGCCCCAGCATTTT.

This clonotype was seen a handful of times. The chain carries TRBV25-1 and TRBJ2-2; 7 bases are a match to TRBD1. The CDR3 extends over 14 amino acids. J was trimmed by 7 bases and V by 2 bases; bases with no gene match: 4. Germline V lookup: CDR1 MGHDK, CDR2 SYGVNS. CDR3 sequence (DNA): TGTGCCAGCAGTGAAACCCAGGGGGTCGGGGAGCTGTTTTTT. This sequence encodes CASSETQGVGELFF.

This clonotype was seen ten or more times. V gene TRBV7-6 combines with J gene TRBJ1-4; D is unclear. This CDR3 comprises 14 residues. Trimming cost V 5 bases and J 7 bases, with 14 bases left between them. Germline V gene lookup returns CDR1 SGHVS and CDR2 FNYEAQ. The CDR3 reads CASSPNGNIEKLFF. CDR3 coding DNA: TGTGCCAGCAGCCCGAATGGGAATATTGAAAAACTGTTTTTT.

This clonotype was detected ten times or more. The chain couples TRBV28 to TRBJ2-7, with D maybe TRBD2 (7 bases). V was trimmed by 3 bases and J by 4 bases, leaving 16 bases between them. Per the germline V gene, CDR1 is MDHEN and CDR2 is SYDVKM. The CDR3 runs to 15 residues. The CDR3 loop reads CASSFGGRKTYEQYF. In DNA, the CDR3 is TGTGCCAGCAGTTTCGGGGGGCGGAAGACTTACGAGCAGTACTTC.

The rearrangement joins TRBV27 to TRBJ2-3; 7 positions agree with TRBD1. The germline CDR1 and CDR2 sequences are MNHEY and SMNVEV (reference sequence). Germline trimming cut 5 bases from V and 2 bases from J; bases unmatched to any gene: 10. The CDR3 is 16 amino acids. CDR3 nucleotides: TGTGCCAGCAGTCTTCACAGGGGAGCTTCCACAGATACGCAGTATTTT. It specifies CASSLHRGASTDTQYF.

This clonotype was counted ten times or more. This chain links TRBV12-3 or TRBV12-4 with TRBJ2-7; 9 bases align to TRBD1. V lost 3 bases to trimming and J lost 3 bases; unmatched junction nucleotides: 6. The CDR3 is made up of 15 amino acids. CDR3 nucleotides: TGTGCCAGCAGTTTGGGGGACAGGGAGTACTACGAGCAGTACTTC. This codes for CASSLGDREYYEQYF.

V is TRBV15 and J is TRBJ2-3; D is uncertain. Germline CDR1 is LNHNV and CDR2 is YYDKDF (reference sequence). Trimming cost V 6 bases and J 2 bases, with 18 bases left between them. The CDR3 length is 16 residues. The CDR3 DNA reads as TGTGCCACCAGTACAACGGGCAGTTCGAACACAGATACGCAGTATTTT. It is translated as CATSTTGSSNTDTQYF.

A few counts support this clonotype. The chain uses TRBV9 and TRBJ1-2; TRBD1 agrees at 8 bases. The CDR3 is 13 residues long. V lost 4 bases to trimming and J lost 7 bases; unmatched junction nucleotides: 6. Germline-derived CDR1 and CDR2 are SGDLS and YYNGEE. CDR3 nucleotides: TGTGCCAGCAGCCTGGACAGGGCGGGTGGCTACACCTTC. This encodes CASSLDRAGGYTF.

This clonotype was observed many times. The chain links TRBV6-1 to TRBJ2-7; 9 positions agree with TRBD1. Per the germline V gene, CDR1 is MNHNS and CDR2 is SASEGT. The CDR3 length is 15 residues. The ends lost 5 bases at V and 4 bases at J; junction bases unmatched: 9. The CDR3 loop is CASSLGGTGPYEQYF. As DNA, the CDR3 is TGTGCCAGCAGTCTGGGGGGGACAGGGCCATACGAGCAGTACTTC.

The chain employs TRBV7-9 and TRBJ1-2; 8 nucleotides align to TRBD1. V dropped 5 bases and J dropped 1; count of bases not matched to a gene: 6. This CDR3 is built from 15 residues. Germline CDR1 SEHNR, CDR2 FQNEAQ (reference sequence). For the CDR3, the DNA is TGTGCCAGCAGCGATTACAGGGGGTATAACTATGGCTACACCTTC. Residues: CASSDYRGYNYGYTF.

There are many counts of this clonotype. The V gene is TRBV20-1, the J gene TRBJ2-3; D unclear. CDR3 length: 11 amino acids. Germline V gives CDR1 DFQATT, CDR2 SNEGSKA (reference sequence). Trimming took 4 bases from V and 4 from J, leaving 6 bases between them. The CDR3 sequence: CSAIVADTQYF. DNA for the CDR3: TGCAGTGCTATCGTGGCAGATACGCAGTATTTT.

This clonotype was counted a few times. The CDR3 loop is CASSYLAGGPNEQFF. CDR3 nucleotide sequence: TGTGCCAGCAGTTACCTAGCGGGAGGGCCAAATGAGCAGTTCTTC. The chain has TRBV6-5 and TRBJ2-1, with 12 bases that match TRBD2. CDR1 and CDR2 from the germline V gene are MNHEY and SVGAGI. This CDR3 contains 15 residues. Germline trimming cut 2 bases from V and 7 bases from J; bases unmatched to any gene: 3.